This T cell receptor (beta chain) was identified in a study of T cells in Graves' hyperthyroidism and ophthalmopathy. Study-wide background: Peripheral blood collection took place at initial diagnosis, before any treatment.

RNA transcripts yielded amplified TCR beta CDR3 regions. In the first-round RT-PCR of the TCR CDR3, the HTBI primer set was used. TCRdb re-derived calls from the multiplex PCR reads in MiXCR, one entry per CDR3 protein. The table records hundreds of thousands of distinct CDR3 sequences, just under 15% of them present only once. Germline lookup yields CDR1 SGHRS and CDR2 YFSETQ. With V trimmed by 3 bases and J by 6 bases, 10 bases remained unmatched. This CDR3 spans 18 amino acids. Not enrolled were patients with uncontrolled infection, other autoimmune disease, pregnancy or lactation. This clonotype showed up just a few times.

The TCR sequence derives from a woman aged 30 to 39 with Graves' hyperthyroidism. The specimen sequenced was blood. The chain recombines TRBV5-1 with TRBJ2-2, with 14 bases matching TRBD2. The CDR3 sequence is CASSSGTSGRRVAGELFF. The CDR3 nucleotides are TGCGCCAGCAGCTCCGGGACTAGCGGGAGACGAGTCGCCGGGGAGCTGTTTTTT.